Listed below are T cell receptor beta chains from one sample, sequenced in a study of post-analysis software for immune sequencing data. Via MiXCR, TCRdb re-called the PCR reads, giving one row per CDR3 protein. The sample holds hundreds of thousands of distinct CDR3 sequences, roughly 45% seen once. The sequencing input was blood. These receptors originate from a girl aged 10-17 years with multiple sclerosis. The CDR3 runs from the conserved cysteine through the conserved F or W. A D gene is named only where the DNA matches it firmly. Not all rows give a size; the values are once, few, many and, for expanded clones, a class.

size	D	V	J	CDR3	DNA
-	-	TRBV20-1	TRBJ2-1	CSASSPTRSPKNEQFF	TGCAGTGCTAGTAGCCCCACAAGATCTCCGAAGAATGAGCAGTTCTTC
-	-	TRBV6-1	TRBJ1-5	CASRDLLNQGNQPQHF	TGTGCCAGCAGAGACCTGCTAAACCAGGGCAATCAGCCCCAGCATTTT
-	-	TRBV4-3	TRBJ1-4	CASSQGKTGGGEKLFF	TGCGCCAGCAGCCAAGGAAAGACAGGAGGCGGAGAAAAACTGTTTTTT
-	-	TRBV20-1	TRBJ2-7	CSATYDFYLNYEQYF	TGCAGTGCTACCTATGATTTCTACCTTAACTACGAGCAGTACTTC
many	TRBD2	TRBV5-1	TRBJ2-7	CASSELAGDFEQYF	TGCGCCAGCAGCGAGCTAGCGGGAGACTTCGAGCAGTACTTC
-	-	TRBV5-1	TRBJ2-7	CASSSTGGYNEQYF	TGCGCCAGCAGCTCCACGGGCGGCTACAATGAGCAGTACTTC
few	TRBD2	TRBV27	TRBJ2-1	CASSLLAGGGEQFF	TGTGCCAGCAGTTTATTAGCGGGAGGGGGTGAGCAGTTCTTC
-	-	TRBV6-2/TRBV6-3	TRBJ2-1	CASSYGWGTYNEQFF	TGTGCCAGCAGTTACGGGTGGGGGACGTACAATGAGCAGTTCTTC
-	-	TRBV10-3	TRBJ1-6	CAISESGFRNSPLHF	TGTGCCATCAGTGAGTCAGGGTTTCGAAATTCACCCCTCCACTTT
-	-	TRBV28	TRBJ2-7	CASSSPGRTDLSYEQYF	TGTGCCAGCAGTTCACCGGGCCGGACTGACCTCTCCTACGAGCAGTACTTC
-	-	TRBV20-1	TRBJ2-7	CSARDPLGRAIREQYF	TGCAGTGCTAGAGACCCCCTGGGCAGGGCAATTCGCGAGCAGTACTTC
-	-	TRBV14	TRBJ2-7	CASSLLGGVSFDEQYF	TGTGCCAGCAGCCTCCTTGGGGGAGTATCGTTCGACGAGCAGTACTTC
-	-	TRBV7-3	TRBJ1-1	CASSPSTTNTEAFF	TGTGCCAGCAGCCCGAGCACCACGAACACTGAAGCTTTCTTT
-	-	TRBV12-3/TRBV12-4	TRBJ1-5	CASSFTLSNQPQHF	TGTGCCAGCAGTTTCACGTTGAGCAATCAGCCCCAGCATTTT
-	TRBD2	TRBV6-6	TRBJ2-4	CASGIAGGPLEQYF	TGTGCCAGCGGGATAGCGGGAGGGCCCCTGGAGCAGTACTTC
-	-	TRBV7-9	TRBJ1-1	CASSIRGGGTEAFF	TGTGCCAGCAGCATTAGGGGAGGAGGCACTGAAGCTTTCTTT
few	TRBD1	TRBV20-1	TRBJ1-2	CSARDPGQGGYGYTF	TGCAGTGCTAGAGATCCGGGACAGGGAGGCTATGGCTACACCTTC
few	-	TRBV28	TRBJ2-3	CASRTRVSTQYF	TGTGCCAGCAGAACCAGGGTCTCGACGCAGTATTTT
few	-	TRBV9	TRBJ2-1	CASSVTRERSDEQFF	TGTGCCAGCAGCGTCACTAGAGAAAGGTCAGATGAGCAGTTCTTC
-	TRBD1	TRBV28	TRBJ1-4	CANSPFPGQGATNEKLFF	TGTGCCAACAGCCCATTTCCGGGACAGGGGGCAACTAATGAAAAACTGTTTTTT
-	TRBD2	TRBV10-3	TRBJ2-1	CAIRDASGSGNEQFF	TGTGCCATCAGGGACGCTAGCGGGAGTGGCAATGAGCAGTTCTTC
few	-	TRBV12-3/TRBV12-4	TRBJ2-7	CASSLRRGYEQYF	TGTGCCAGCAGTTTACGCAGGGGCTACGAGCAGTACTTC
-	TRBD1	TRBV6-5	TRBJ1-5	CASSYSADRAGPQHF	TGTGCCAGCAGTTACTCGGCCGACAGGGCAGGGCCCCAGCATTTT
-	-	TRBV12-3/TRBV12-4	TRBJ1-5	CASSRQHSNQPQHF	TGTGCCAGCTCGAGACAGCATAGCAATCAGCCCCAGCATTTT
once	TRBD1	TRBV3-1	TRBJ1-1	CASSQRTGRSAEAFF	TGTGCCAGCAGCCAGAGGACAGGGAGAAGCGCTGAAGCTTTCTTT
once	-	TRBV28	TRBJ2-7	CASSLKSGEAYEQYF	TGTGCCAGCAGTTTGAAGTCTGGGGAAGCCTACGAGCAGTACTTC
-	-	TRBV20-1	TRBJ1-2	CSASIGNYGYTF	TGCAGTGCTAGTATAGGGAACTATGGCTACACCTTC
-	TRBD1	TRBV24-1	TRBJ2-1	CATSGVTGGESCNEQFF	TGTGCCACCAGTGGCGTAACAGGGGGCGAGTCCTGCAATGAGCAGTTCTTC
-	-	TRBV5-1	TRBJ2-4	CASTSVGSGLAKNIQYF	TGCGCCAGCACCTCCGTCGGGTCGGGGCTAGCCAAAAACATTCAGTACTTC
-	TRBD2	TRBV20-1	TRBJ2-1	CSTQKLAGEFNEQFF	TGCAGTACTCAAAAGTTAGCGGGAGAGTTCAATGAGCAGTTCTTC
few	TRBD1	TRBV7-2	TRBJ1-6	CASSPSSGTENSPLHF	TGTGCCAGCAGCCCGTCGTCCGGGACAGAAAATTCACCCCTCCACTTT
few	-	TRBV15	TRBJ1-4	CATSLIGRNEKLFF	TGTGCCACCAGCCTGATAGGAAGGAATGAAAAACTGTTTTTT
-	-	TRBV7-2	TRBJ1-2	CASSLGQAGNYGYTF	TGTGCCAGCAGCTTAGGACAGGCCGGGAACTATGGCTACACCTTC
-	-	TRBV2	TRBJ1-5	CASSYDPVGQPQHF	TGTGCCAGCAGCTACGACCCGGTCGGCCAGCCCCAGCATTTT
few	TRBD2	TRBV27	TRBJ2-1	CASTSSGRASNEQFF	TGTGCCAGCACGAGTAGCGGGAGGGCCTCAAATGAGCAGTTCTTC
few	TRBD2	TRBV5-1	TRBJ2-7	CASSLVSGKPSYEQYF	TGCGCCAGCAGCCTGGTGAGCGGGAAGCCCTCCTACGAGCAGTACTTC
few	-	TRBV12-3/TRBV12-4	TRBJ2-7	CASSLETSIRQYF	TGTGCCAGCAGTTTAGAGACTAGTATTCGGCAGTACTTC
-	-	TRBV4-1	TRBJ2-7	CASSQDAAPREQYF	TGCGCCAGCAGCCAAGATGCGGCCCCGCGCGAGCAGTACTTC
few	-	TRBV29-1	TRBJ2-1	CSVDAGYYYEQFF	TGCAGCGTTGACGCGGGATACTACTATGAGCAGTTCTTC
-	TRBD2	TRBV7-2	TRBJ2-4	CASSLLRGTRRWEQYF	TGTGCCAGCAGCTTACTTCGGGGGACTAGGAGATGGGAGCAGTACTTC
-	TRBD2	TRBV5-1	TRBJ2-7	CASSPSGPNLNYEQYF	TGCGCCAGCAGCCCTAGCGGGCCCAACCTAAACTACGAGCAGTACTTC
few	-	TRBV20-1	TRBJ2-1	CSGARGVNEQFF	TGCAGTGGGGCCAGGGGGGTCAATGAGCAGTTCTTC
-	TRBD1	TRBV4-1	TRBJ2-5	CASSKGQVQETQYF	TGCGCCAGCAGCAAGGGACAGGTCCAAGAGACCCAGTACTTC
-	-	TRBV5-1	TRBJ2-7	CASSPGLRSSYEQYF	TGCGCCAGCAGCCCCGGACTGAGGAGCTCCTACGAGCAGTACTTC
-	-	TRBV12-3/TRBV12-4	TRBJ2-3	CASRDGGRADTQYF	TGTGCCAGCAGGGATGGAGGAAGGGCAGATACGCAGTATTTT
many	TRBD2	TRBV5-5	TRBJ2-5	CASSLGLAGVETQYF	TGTGCCAGCAGCTTGGGACTAGCGGGAGTAGAGACCCAGTACTTC
-	-	TRBV9	TRBJ1-1	CASSVDQGRMNTEAFF	TGTGCCAGCAGCGTCGACCAGGGACGCATGAACACTGAAGCTTTCTTT
-	TRBD1	TRBV12-3/TRBV12-4	TRBJ1-1	CASSSTGGSEAFF	TGTGCCAGCAGTTCGACAGGGGGAAGTGAAGCTTTCTTT
-	-	TRBV7-2	TRBJ1-1	CASSLSSGRAFF	TGTGCCAGCAGCCTCAGCTCAGGGAGAGCTTTCTTT
-	-	TRBV5-1	TRBJ2-1	CASSPYRENEQFF	TGCGCCAGCAGCCCCTACAGGGAGAATGAGCAGTTCTTC